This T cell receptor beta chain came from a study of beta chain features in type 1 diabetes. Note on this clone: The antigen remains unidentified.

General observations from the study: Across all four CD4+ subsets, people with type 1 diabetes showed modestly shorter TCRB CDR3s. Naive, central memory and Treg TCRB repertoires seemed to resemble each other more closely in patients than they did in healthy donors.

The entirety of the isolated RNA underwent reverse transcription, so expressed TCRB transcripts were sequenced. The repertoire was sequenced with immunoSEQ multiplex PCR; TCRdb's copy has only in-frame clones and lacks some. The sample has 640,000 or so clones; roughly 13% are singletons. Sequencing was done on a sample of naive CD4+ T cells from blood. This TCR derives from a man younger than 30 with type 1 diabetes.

CDR3 sequence: CASSPRTGSGYEKLFF. In DNA, the CDR3 is TGTGCCAGCAGCCCCCGGACAGGGTCTGGTTATGAAAAACTGTTTTTT. V is TRBV13 and J is TRBJ1-4, with 8 bases lining up with TRBD1. The CDR3 is made up of 16 amino acids. Germline trimming cut 5 bases from V and 6 bases from J; bases unmatched to any gene: 11. Germline loops: CDR1 PRHDT, CDR2 FYEKMQ (reference sequence).